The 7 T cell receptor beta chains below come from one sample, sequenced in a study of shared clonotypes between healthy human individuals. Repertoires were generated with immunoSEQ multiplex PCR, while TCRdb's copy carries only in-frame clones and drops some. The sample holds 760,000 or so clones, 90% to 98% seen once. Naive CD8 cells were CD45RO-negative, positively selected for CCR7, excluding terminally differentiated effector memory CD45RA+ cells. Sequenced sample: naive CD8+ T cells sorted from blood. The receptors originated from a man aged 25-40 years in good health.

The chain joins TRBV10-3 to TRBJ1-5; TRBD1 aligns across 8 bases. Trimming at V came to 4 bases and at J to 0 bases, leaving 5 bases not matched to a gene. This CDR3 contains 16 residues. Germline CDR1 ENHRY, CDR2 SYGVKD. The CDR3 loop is CAISAGTGNSNQPQHF. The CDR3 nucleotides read TGTGCCATCAGTGCCGGGACAGGAAATAGCAATCAGCCCCAGCATTTT.

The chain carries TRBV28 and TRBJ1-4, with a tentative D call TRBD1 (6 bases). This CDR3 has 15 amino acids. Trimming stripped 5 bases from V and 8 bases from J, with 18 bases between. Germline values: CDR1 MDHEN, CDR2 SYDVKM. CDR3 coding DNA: TGTGCCAGCAGTCCTCAGACAGGTTCCGAGGAAAAACTGTTTTTT. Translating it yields CASSPQTGSEEKLFF.

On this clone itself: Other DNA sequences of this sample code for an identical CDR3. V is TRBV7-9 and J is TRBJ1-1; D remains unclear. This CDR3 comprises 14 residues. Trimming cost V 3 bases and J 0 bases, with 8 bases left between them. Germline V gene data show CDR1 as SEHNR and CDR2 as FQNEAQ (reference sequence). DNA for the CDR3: TGTGCCAGCAGCTTCTCGGGGATGAACACTGAAGCTTTCTTT. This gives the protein CASSFSGMNTEAFF.

CDR3 bases: TGTGCCAGCAGCTTAACCGCGTCAGGGGGAATACGCAATCAGCCCCAGCATTTT. Translating it yields CASSLTASGGIRNQPQHF. The V gene is TRBV7-2, the J gene TRBJ1-5, with 7 bases matching TRBD1. Germline CDR1 and CDR2: SGHTA and FQGNSA. V gave up 2 bases and J gave up 2 bases; unmatched junction bases: 12. CDR3 size: 18 residues.

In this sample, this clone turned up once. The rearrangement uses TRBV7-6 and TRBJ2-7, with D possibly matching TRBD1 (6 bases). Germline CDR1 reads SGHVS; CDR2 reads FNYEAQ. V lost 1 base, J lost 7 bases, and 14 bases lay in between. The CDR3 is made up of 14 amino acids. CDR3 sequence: CASSLEQGQGEQYF. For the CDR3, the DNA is TGTGCCAGCAGCTTAGAACAGGGTCAGGGGGAGCAGTACTTC.

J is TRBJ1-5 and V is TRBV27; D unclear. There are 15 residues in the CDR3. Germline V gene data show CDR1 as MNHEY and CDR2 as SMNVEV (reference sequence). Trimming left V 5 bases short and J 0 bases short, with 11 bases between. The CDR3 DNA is TGTGCCAGCAGTCCCGGACTGATTAGCAATCAGCCCCAGCATTTT. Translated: CASSPGLISNQPQHF.

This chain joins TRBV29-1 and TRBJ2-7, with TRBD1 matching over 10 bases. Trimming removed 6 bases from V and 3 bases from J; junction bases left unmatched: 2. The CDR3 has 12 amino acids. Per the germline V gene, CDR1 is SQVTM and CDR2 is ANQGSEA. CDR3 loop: CSVGQGNYEQYF. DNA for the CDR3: TGCAGCGTGGGACAGGGGAACTACGAGCAGTACTTC.